The clone carrying this TCR beta chain was picked up a small number of times. The authors amplified TCRs for 20 PCR cycles with a constant-region primer and a V-primer adapter. The mRNA which had been isolated was amplified by in vitro transcription. TCRdb ran MiXCR on the reads and lists one entry per CDR3 protein. The repertoire has roughly 52,000 distinct CDR3 sequences, approximately 35% of them found once; the top ten carry over 7%. These data belong to a study of low-dose radiotherapy and immunotherapy resistance in tumors. As for the study in general: One day prior to radiation and immunotherapy, intravenous cyclophosphamide at 200 mg/m2 was given, repeated every two weeks. Oral aspirin at 300 mg was taken daily by patients for four cycles, beginning on cycle 1 day 1.

Time point here: after trial treatment. This sample's treatment: LDRT plus nivolumab, ipilimumab, low-dose cyclophosphamide and aspirin (RACIN trial). The presence of advanced solid tumors lacking tumor-infiltrating lymphocytes characterized eligible patients. CDR1 LNHDA and CDR2 SQIVND come from the germline V gene (reference sequence). The CDR3 consists of 14 residues. Trimming stripped 0 bases from V and 4 bases from J, with 9 bases between. The starting material was PBMCs, obtained after low-dose radiotherapy plus immunotherapy. The clonotype was recovered from a male donor with rectosigmoid adenocarcinoma. The chain links TRBV19 to TRBJ1-2; D gene uncertain. The CDR3 DNA reads as TGTGCCAGTAGTATAGAACCGGGAGTCTATGGCTACACCTTC. Protein product: CASSIEPGVYGYTF. The complete variable domain, with remaining parts taken from reference TRBV19 and TRBJ1-2, reads DGGITQSPKYLFRKEGQNVTLSCEQNLNHDAMYWYRQDPGQGLRLIYYSQIVNDFQKGDIAEGYSVSREKKESFPLTVTSAQKNPTAFYLCASSIEPGVYGYTFGSGTRLTVV.